The next 4 T cell receptor beta chains were all read from a single sample in a study of patients and donors after allogeneic stem cell transplantation. TCRdb analysed the RT-PCR reads with MiXCR anew, one entry per CDR3 protein. This table has under 2,500 distinct CDR3 sequences, about 8% appearing once. The sequencing sample was made of blood, either unsorted or a sorted T cell fraction (not recorded which). Receptors originate from a human donor who was either an allogeneic HSCT recipient or a stem cell or donor lymphocyte infusion donor (not recorded which). It is not recorded whose cells these are; they may come from a transplant donor.

The genes are TRBV4-3 and TRBJ2-3, with D perhaps given as TRBD1 or TRBD2 (5 bases each). Trimming pared 0 bases from V and 4 bases from J, leaving 11 bases between. In germline, CDR1 is LGHNA, CDR2 YSLEER. The CDR3 totals 15 residues. This CDR3 is CASSQDAGRADTQYF. For the CDR3, the DNA is TGCGCCAGCAGCCAAGATGCAGGGAGAGCAGATACGCAGTATTTT.

In this sample, this clonotype turned up a few times. The rearrangement uses TRBV6-5 and TRBJ2-3; TRBD1 matches at 10 bases. Losses at the gene ends were 7 bases for V and 3 bases for J; bases not matched to a gene: 7. Per germline, CDR1 MNHEY and CDR2 SVGAGI. The CDR3 consists of 15 residues. The CDR3 is CASTRGQGRTDTQYF. The CDR3 DNA is TGTGCCAGCACCCGGGGACAGGGGAGAACAGATACGCAGTATTTT.

This clonotype was seen a handful of times. The chain carries TRBV7-9 and TRBJ2-5, with 10 bases identical to TRBD1. Germline CDR1 and CDR2: SEHNR and FQNEAQ (reference sequence). This CDR3 spans 16 amino acids. V was clipped by 5 bases and J by 5 bases; unmatched bases: 11. CDR3 bases: TGTGCCAGCAGCCCTCCGGGACAGGGGATATTGGAGACCCAGTACTTC. Translating gives CASSPPGQGILETQYF.

The chain employs TRBV12-3 or TRBV12-4 and TRBJ1-6; D is undetermined. This CDR3 region has 12 residues. V was shortened by 4 bases and J by 4 bases, with 2 bases between the two germline ends. This CDR3 reads CASSSYNSPLHF. The DNA of the CDR3 is TGTGCCAGCAGTTCATATAATTCACCCCTCCACTTT.